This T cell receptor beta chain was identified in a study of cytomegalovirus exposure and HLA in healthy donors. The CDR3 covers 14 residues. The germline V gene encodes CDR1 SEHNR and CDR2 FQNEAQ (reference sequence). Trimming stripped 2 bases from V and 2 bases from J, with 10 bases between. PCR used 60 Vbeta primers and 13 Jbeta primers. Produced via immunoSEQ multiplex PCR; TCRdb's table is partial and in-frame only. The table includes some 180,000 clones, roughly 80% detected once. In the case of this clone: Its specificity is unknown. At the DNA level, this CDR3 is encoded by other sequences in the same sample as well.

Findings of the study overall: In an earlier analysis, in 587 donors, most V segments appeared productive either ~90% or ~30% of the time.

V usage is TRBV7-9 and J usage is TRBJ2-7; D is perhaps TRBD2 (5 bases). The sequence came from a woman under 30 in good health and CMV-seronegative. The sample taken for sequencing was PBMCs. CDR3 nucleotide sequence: TGTGCCAGCAGCTTAAGCGGCAGGACCTACGAGCAGTACGTC. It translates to CASSLSGRTYEQYV.